The T cell receptor beta chain under discussion was sequenced for a study of human T cells and chemical hapten exposure (dated by TCRdb to the early 2020s). About the study as a whole: Libraries were combined into a pool for sequencing, and differences in TCR yield between samples came mainly from small differences in library volumes within the pool. This study followed changes in the peripheral blood TCR repertoire in vivo during primary and secondary sensitization of alopecia patients to the hapten diphenylcyclopropenone (DPC). From each blood RNA sample, both TCR alpha and TCR beta chains were sequenced. Summary of the overall study and its limitations: Repeated subsampling changed both the strength of the expansion versus patch-test correlation and the threshold at which the correlation became significant. DPC sensitization did not change how many TCRs were above 1 in 1000 frequency, and no evidence was found of alterations in global repertoire structure.

The time point label on this specimen signifies: healthy volunteer bleed at 2 weeks. Total RNA was isolated from unfractionated whole blood collected in Tempus Blood RNA tubes. A handful of healthy volunteers acted as controls for TCR sequencing and had blood drawn at day 0, 2 weeks and 6 weeks. At least ten counts were recorded for this clonotype. Its antigen remains undetermined. Qualities for individual bases were not recorded, and no much larger clone is one base off. Library preparation was by RACE. Sequenced on a NextSeq 500. Library preparation attached unique molecular identifiers to individual cDNA molecules for quantitative, reproducible TCR counting. The authors processed their data as follows. A median of about 87,000 TCRs per sample was observed, with a range of 23,224 to 690,600. The Decombinator software suite was used to annotate the V, J and CDR3 of the TCR reads. For PS versus PT1 abundance plots, all samples were subsampled to the same number of TCRs (28,000). TCRs were defined as expanded if absent before sensitization and observed at least eight times at the 2-week time point. TCRdb redid the processing of the public reads, applying fastp at Q25 and MiXCR, and retained in-frame beta chains. A single entry per CDR3 protein holds the most common genes and DNA from its merged rows. The V and J calls and clone size come from TCRdb's table, not from the authors' own analysis. The sample table lists about 130,000 distinct CDR3 sequences, roughly 9% of them with a count of one. The ten largest clones take up 1.5% to 2% of the sample.

A distance of 24 bases separates the germline ends of V and J, which lose 7 bases and 2 bases respectively. From its cysteine to its phenylalanine, the CDR3 spans 18 amino acids. CDR3 DNA only is kept here, 54 bases in frame from base 1. The receptor was derived from a male donor in good health. Some clones in this sample may be carry-over from other donors' samples. What was sequenced was whole blood. The sequence joins TRBV12-3 or TRBV12-4 to TRBJ1-5; the D region possibly corresponds to TRBD1 (6 bases align). The CDR3 region reads CASTLRPLQGGGNQPQHF. At the DNA level, the sequence is TGTGCCAGCACCTTAAGGCCTTTACAGGGAGGAGGCAATCAGCCCCAGCATTTT.